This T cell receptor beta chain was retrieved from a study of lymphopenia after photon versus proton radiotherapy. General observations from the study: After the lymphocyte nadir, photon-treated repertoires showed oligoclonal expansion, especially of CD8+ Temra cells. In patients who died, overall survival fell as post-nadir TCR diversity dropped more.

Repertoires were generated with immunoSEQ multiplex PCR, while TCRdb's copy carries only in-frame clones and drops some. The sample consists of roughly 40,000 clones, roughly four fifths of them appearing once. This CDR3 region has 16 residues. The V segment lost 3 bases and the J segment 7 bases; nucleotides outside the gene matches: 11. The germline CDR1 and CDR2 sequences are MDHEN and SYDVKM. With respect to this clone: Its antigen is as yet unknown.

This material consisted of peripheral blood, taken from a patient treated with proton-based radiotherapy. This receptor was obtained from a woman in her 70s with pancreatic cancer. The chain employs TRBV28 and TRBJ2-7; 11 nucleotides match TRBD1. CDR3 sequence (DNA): TGTGCCAGCAGTTTCAGGACAGGGGGCTCGAGTGGGGAGCAGTACTTC. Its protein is CASSFRTGGSSGEQYF.